The source of this TCR beta chain is a study of T cell responses to AZD1222 COVID-19 vaccine. Notes on the study in general: At study baseline, merely six AZD1222 recipients were seropositive. Once two AZD1222 doses were given, Spike-specific TCR breadth and depth went up.

From germline, CDR1 is MNHEY and CDR2 SVGEGT. Trimming at V came to 5 bases and at J to 0 bases, leaving 7 bases not matched to a gene. The CDR3 spans 16 residues. Sequencing was performed with immunoSEQ multiplex PCR; in TCRdb, only in-frame clones are kept and a portion is missing. The table shows 75,000 to 90,000 clones, with 85% to 95% occurring only once. This clone was seen a single time. Antigen specificity is unknown. The receptor's source is an adult who received the AZD1222 COVID-19 vaccine. This sequence joins TRBV6-2 or TRBV6-3 and TRBJ2-3, with 8 nucleotides matching TRBD2. This specimen was peripheral blood, taken 28 days after the second AZD1222 dose. Written as DNA, the CDR3 is TGTGCCAGCAGTACCAGAACTAGCGGCAGCACAGATACGCAGTATTTT. Amino acids: CASSTRTSGSTDTQYF.